This record concerns one TCR beta chain sequence. The germline V gene has CDR1 SGHRS and CDR2 YFSETQ. The CDR3 is 16 residues long. V gave up 4 bases and J gave up 4 bases; unmatched junction bases: 9. Methods used by the authors: Reference gene primer amplification yielded estimated nucleated cell counts. Some clones are missing from TCRdb's copy, which holds only in-frame ones; the method was immunoSEQ multiplex PCR. For V, J and clone size, that table is used; D and trimming come from the DNA. The sample lists some 80,000 clones, around four fifths occurring once. These data belong to a study of blood T cell repertoires in COVID-19. As for the study in general: The cDNA or gDNA used as material had been derived from T cells, B-cell-depleted T cells, or PBMCs.

This receptor was obtained from a human donor in a cohort sampled during active COVID-19. Specimen: peripheral blood. V usage is TRBV5-1 and J usage is TRBJ2-7; 12 bases are shared with TRBD2. Here the CDR3 reads CASSPLAGGPQYEQYF. The CDR3 region has the DNA TGCGCCAGCAGCCCGCTAGCGGGAGGGCCTCAATACGAGCAGTACTTC.